The 26 T cell receptor beta chains in this list originate from one sample, sequenced in a study of Tregs in tolerant kidney transplant recipients. TCRdb's copy holds only in-frame clones and misses some; the assay was immunoSEQ multiplex PCR. The sample table sets out about 15,000 clones. Related graft donors supplied nonmyeloablative bone marrow transplants, and mixed chimerism was transient. The starting material was CD4+ T cells from blood (PBMCs), obtained 12 months after the transplant. These receptors were collected from a human patient who received a combined kidney and bone marrow transplant. Some T cells may be transferred from the graft donor.

Details on this clone: The read halts 3 residues ahead of the CDR3 end, with the missing end drawn from the germline J gene. The chain couples TRBV24-1 to TRBJ1-2; the D is unclear. Germline CDR1 is KGHDR and CDR2 is SFDVKD. The CDR3 is made up of 13 amino acids. Deletions cut 6 bases from V and 4 bases from J, with 11 bases between. The CDR3 DNA, read in part, is TGTGCCACCAGTTCTGTCGGTGGCTATGGC. Translation gives CATSSVGGYG. The whole CDR3 sequence reads CATSSVGGYGYTF.

About this clone itself: The CDR3 goes on 3 residues after the read ends, and that part is filled in from the germline J gene. This chain links TRBV7-3 with TRBJ2-2; 12 bases map to TRBD2. The CDR3 loop spans 17 amino acids. With 5 bases clipped from V and 6 bases from J, the junction kept 10 bases outside the gene matches. Germline CDR1 SGHTA, CDR2 FQGTGA. The CDR3 sequence: CASSPTLLAGGAGELFF. CDR3 bases read: TGTGCCAGCAGCCCTACCCTACTAGCGGGAGGTGCCGGGGAG.

In terms of frequency, this clone is medium-sized. The read comes to an end 3 residues before the CDR3 does, leaving the germline J gene to fill in the end. This rearrangement joins TRBV20-1 to TRBJ2-5; 10 nucleotides match TRBD2. V gave up 0 bases and J gave up 4 bases; unmatched junction bases: 8. The CDR3 is 16 residues long. Germline lookup yields CDR1 DFQATT and CDR2 SNEGSKA (reference sequence). The CDR3 DNA, read in part, is TGCAGTGCTAGAGATGCGAGCGGGAGGGCCGGAGAGACC. Translating gives CSARDASGRAGET. The full CDR3 reads CSARDASGRAGETQYF.

As concerns this clone: From the germline J gene comes the end of the CDR3, since the read stops 3 residues before it. The chain has TRBV13 and TRBJ2-2; no definite D call. Trimming shortened V by 2 bases and J by 1 base, and 5 bases separated the two germline ends. The germline gives CDR1 PRHDT, CDR2 FYEKMQ (reference sequence). The CDR3 extends over 14 amino acids. CDR3 DNA, as far as it was read: TGTGCCAGCAGCTTAACGGTGAACACCGGGGAG. This sequence encodes CASSLTVNTGE. The whole CDR3 sequence is CASSLTVNTGELFF.

Incomplete CDR3 DNA: TGCAGTGCCACCAGACGAGGGGGCTACAATGAG. This codes for CSATRRGGYNE. The whole CDR3 protein reads CSATRRGGYNEQFF. The genes are TRBV20-1 and TRBJ2-1, with a tentative D call TRBD1 (6 bases). The CDR3 end lies 3 residues beyond the end of the read and is filled in from the germline J gene. Trimming shortened V by 6 bases and J by 3 bases, and 15 bases separated the two germline ends. Germline V gene data show CDR1 as DFQATT and CDR2 as SNEGSKA (reference sequence). This CDR3 comprises 14 residues.

This CDR3 is CASSPLIHNEQFF. The sequenced part of the CDR3 DNA is TGTGCCAGCAGCCCCCTTATCCACAATGAG. V usage is TRBV7-9 and J usage is TRBJ2-1; D ambiguous. The missing CDR3 end, 3 residues past where the read stops, is filled in from the germline J gene. Trimming took 5 bases from V and 5 from J, leaving 10 bases between them. Per the germline V gene, CDR1 is SEHNR and CDR2 is FQNEAQ (reference sequence). The CDR3 runs 13 residues.

The sequenced CDR3 bases are TGCGCCAGCAGCTTAGTTGGACAGGGTAATTCACCC. It specifies CASSLVGQGNSP. The complete CDR3 reads CASSLVGQGNSPLHF. The chain is built from TRBV5-1 and TRBJ1-6; TRBD1 agrees at 8 bases. The read stops 3 residues short of the end of the CDR3; the missing end is completed from the germline J gene. CDR1 is SGHRS and CDR2 is YFSETQ in the germline V gene. V lost 2 bases, J lost 6 bases, and 4 bases stayed unmatched. CDR3 size: 15 residues.

The DNA read from the CDR3 is TGTGCCAGTAGCCCCGCCAGGGGAAGGTATGGC. Its protein is CASSPARGRYG. The whole CDR3 sequence is CASSPARGRYGYTF. The chain is built from TRBV19 and TRBJ1-2; D perhaps matches TRBD1 (6 bases). The read ends 3 residues early relative to the CDR3; the germline J gene fills the gap. CDR3 length equals 14 residues. Germline-derived CDR1 and CDR2 are LNHDA and SQIVND (reference sequence). With 6 bases removed from V and 5 bases from J, the gap between germline ends came to 16 bases.

In the case of this clone: The read ends 3 residues early relative to the CDR3; the germline J gene fills the gap. The gene calls are TRBV7-2 and TRBJ2-7; D is unclear. The CDR3 covers 12 residues. The V gene lost 3 bases and the J gene lost 6 bases, with 9 bases spanning the gap. Germline CDR1 SGHTA, CDR2 FQGNSA. The CDR3 bases that were read are TGTGCCAGCAGCTTTGATCCGGGCGAG. It encodes CASSFDPGE. Given in full, the CDR3 is CASSFDPGEQYF.

Comment on this clone: The missing CDR3 end, 3 residues past where the read stops, is filled in from the germline J gene. The V gene is TRBV7-9, the J gene TRBJ1-1, with a tentative D call TRBD1 (5 bases). The germline V gene has CDR1 SEHNR and CDR2 FQNEAQ (reference sequence). This CDR3 has 14 residues. V dropped 5 bases and J dropped 2 bases, with 12 bases sitting between them. The CDR3 here is CASSRQSLNTEAFF. Incomplete CDR3 DNA: TGTGCCAGCAGCCGACAGAGCTTAAACACTGAA.

In the case of this clone: The read ends 3 residues before the CDR3 terminus; that terminus is restored from the germline J gene. The rearrangement joins TRBV6-2 or TRBV6-3 to TRBJ2-1; D is perhaps TRBD1 (5 bases). The CDR3 runs to 14 residues. The V end lost 1 base, the J end lost 4 bases, and 8 bases lay between the germline ends. In germline, CDR1 is MNHEY, CDR2 SVGEGT. CDR3 loop: CASSYWGRYNEQFF. Incomplete CDR3 DNA: TGTGCCAGCAGTTACTGGGGCAGATACAATGAG.

Of note for this clone: The read comes to an end 3 residues before the CDR3 does, leaving the germline J gene to fill in the end. The J gene is TRBJ2-7, the V gene TRBV28; 9 positions match TRBD1. CDR3 length: 16 amino acids. CDR1 and CDR2 (germline): MDHEN, SYDVKM. With V trimmed by 4 bases and J by 0 bases, 7 bases remained unmatched. Partial CDR3 DNA: TGTGCCAGCAGTTCCCCGGGGACAGGGAGCTCCTACGAG. It encodes CASSSPGTGSSYE. The entire CDR3 sequence reads CASSSPGTGSSYEQYF.

Concerning this clone: The read ends 3 residues before the CDR3 terminus; that terminus is restored from the germline J gene. The chain uses TRBV7-9 and TRBJ2-7; TRBD2 agrees at 10 bases. V shed 2 bases and J 4 bases; nucleotides not matched to a gene: 5. The length of the CDR3 is 15 residues. Germline-derived CDR1 and CDR2 are SEHNR and FQNEAQ (reference sequence). CDR3 DNA (partial): TGTGCCAGCAGCTTAATGTCTAGCGGGAGTTACGAG. It is translated as CASSLMSSGSYE. The full CDR3 reads CASSLMSSGSYEQYF.

The CDR3 loop reads CASSSYPGETQYF. The CDR3 DNA, read in part, is TGTGCCAGCAGCTCTTACCCGGGGGAGACC. The chain combines TRBV7-9 with TRBJ2-5; D might be TRBD2 (5 bases). The CDR3 extends 3 residues past the end of the read, so its final part is completed from the germline J gene. Per the germline V gene, CDR1 is SEHNR and CDR2 is FQNEAQ (reference sequence). The CDR3 has 13 residues. The germline V and J ends were trimmed by 4 bases and 5 bases, with 11 bases remaining between them. Based on the CDR3 plus reference TRBV7-9 and TRBJ2-5, the full variable domain is DTGVSQNPRHKITKRGQNVTFRCDPISEHNRLYWYRQTLGQGPEFLTYFQNEAQLEKSRLLSDRFSAERPKGSFSTLEIQRTEQGDSAMYLCASSSYPGETQYFGPGTRLLVL.

This CDR3 is CASSGLTSGRATQYF. The DNA read from the CDR3 is TGTGCCAGTAGTGGCCTGACTAGCGGGAGAGCCACG. The chain couples TRBV19 to TRBJ2-3; 12 bases are shared with TRBD2. The CDR3 end falls 3 residues outside the read, so it is completed with the germline J gene. The CDR3 is 15 amino acids. The germline V gene has CDR1 LNHDA and CDR2 SQIVND (reference sequence).

As regards this clone: The read comes to an end 3 residues before the CDR3 does, leaving the germline J gene to fill in the end. The chain joins TRBV29-1 to TRBJ2-5; the D gene is possibly TRBD2 (5 bases). Germline assignment: CDR1 SQVTM and CDR2 ANQGSEA. Trimming cost V 7 bases and J 4 bases, with 19 bases left between them. The CDR3 sequence is 14 residues long. The sequenced part of the CDR3 DNA is TGCAGCGCCCAAGCTCTTCTCCGGGGAGAGACC. Translated: CSAQALLRGET. The whole CDR3 sequence reads CSAQALLRGETQYF.

Notes on this clone: The read ends 3 residues before the CDR3 terminus; that terminus is restored from the germline J gene. The rearrangement joins TRBV29-1 to TRBJ1-2; 7 bases are a match to TRBD1. The CDR3 contains 12 residues. From germline, CDR1 is SQVTM and CDR2 ANQGSEA. The covered CDR3 bases are TGCAGCGTTGACCTAGAACAGGGGAGC. Its translation is CSVDLEQGS. The whole CDR3 sequence is CSVDLEQGSYTF.

On this clone: Relative to the germline gene, one junction end is altered; a read error may explain this. Sequencing ends 3 residues short of the CDR3 end; the germline J gene provides the rest. The J gene is TRBJ2-1, the V gene TRBV20-1, with 11 bases identical to TRBD2. The CDR3 spans 15 residues. Germline assignment: CDR1 DFQATT and CDR2 SNEGSKA (reference sequence). The CDR3 spells CSARDSGRAGNEQFF. The CDR3 DNA, read in part, is TGCAGTGCAAGAGATAGCGGGAGGGCCGGGAATGAG.

Concerning this clone itself: The read comes to an end 3 residues before the CDR3 does, leaving the germline J gene to fill in the end. This chain uses TRBV30 with TRBJ2-5, with a weak D call TRBD2 (5 bases). The V end lost 7 bases, the J end lost 1 base, and 16 bases lay between the germline ends. Germline-derived CDR1 and CDR2 are GTSNPN and SVGIG (reference sequence). This CDR3 is built from 14 residues. This CDR3 is CASNWYGVQETQYF. The CDR3 bases that were read are TGTGCCTCCAATTGGTACGGGGTCCAAGAGACC.

Note on this clone: The read terminates 3 residues ahead of where the CDR3 ends, so the germline J gene completes it. The gene calls are TRBV5-1 and TRBJ2-3, with D tentatively TRBD2 (5 bases). CDR1 SGHRS and CDR2 YFSETQ come from the germline V gene. CDR3 length: 16 amino acids. V was pared by 1 base and J by 1 base, with 13 bases between. The CDR3 here is CASSLPRTGGTDTQYF. CDR3 DNA, as far as it was read: TGCGCCAGCAGCTTGCCAAGGACTGGGGGCACAGATACG.

To note about this clone: The read ends 3 residues before the CDR3 terminus; that terminus is restored from the germline J gene. The V and J genes are TRBV6-1 and TRBJ1-2; 9 bases match TRBD1. Germline V lookup: CDR1 MNHNS, CDR2 SASEGT. The CDR3 is 13 amino acids. J gave up 4 bases and V 4 bases, and 1 base lay outside the gene matches. The chain's CDR3 is CASSGDRVYGYTF. The part of the CDR3 DNA that was read is TGTGCCAGCAGTGGGGACAGGGTCTATGGC.

Points on this clone: The DNA ends 3 residues before the CDR3 does, and the rest of the CDR3 is filled in from the germline J gene. The chain links TRBV10-1 to TRBJ1-6, with 9 bases lining up with TRBD1. Losses at the gene ends were 7 bases for V and 3 bases for J; bases not matched to a gene: 13. Per the germline V gene, CDR1 is WNHNN and CDR2 is SYGVQD (reference sequence). This CDR3 has 18 residues. CDR3 sequence reads: CASTLRGTGPVYNSPLHF. Partial CDR3 DNA: TGCGCCAGCACCCTAAGGGGGACAGGGCCCGTCTATAATTCACCC.

About this clone itself: The read gets to within 3 residues of the CDR3 end, and the germline J gene fills in the rest. The chain links TRBV20-1 to TRBJ2-1; 10 bases line up with TRBD1. The ends lost 0 bases at V and 7 bases at J; junction bases unmatched: 27. CDR1 and CDR2 from the germline V gene are DFQATT and SNEGSKA (reference sequence). The CDR3 has 22 amino acids. CDR3 DNA, as far as it was read: TGCAGTGCTAGAGATCGCCAGCATTGGGACAGGGGCCGGCTAGCGGGTAAAAATGAG. Translating it yields CSARDRQHWDRGRLAGKNE. The entire CDR3 sequence reads CSARDRQHWDRGRLAGKNEQFF.

As concerns this clone: The DNA ends 3 residues before the CDR3 does, and the rest of the CDR3 is filled in from the germline J gene. This chain uses TRBV18 with TRBJ2-2, with a weak D call TRBD1 (5 bases). Germline V lookup: CDR1 KGHSH, CDR2 LQKENI. This CDR3 comprises 16 residues. Trimming removed 2 bases at V and 1 base at J, with 11 bases between. The CDR3 sequence is CASSPSVTGNTGELFF. The DNA read from the CDR3 is TGTGCCAGCTCACCATCCGTCACAGGGAACACCGGGGAG. Variable domain in full (rest from reference TRBV18 and TRBJ2-2): NAGVMQNPRHLVRRRGQEARLRCSPMKGHSHVYWYRQLPEEGLKFMVYLQKENIIDESGMPKERFSAEFPKEGPSILRIQQVVRGDSAAYFCASSPSVTGNTGELFFGEGSRLTVL.

In regard to this clone: The observed sequence ends 3 residues before the CDR3 terminus, with the missing tail filled in from the germline J gene. The chain combines TRBV4-1 with TRBJ1-1; 7 positions agree with TRBD1. Trimming removed 4 bases from V and 4 bases from J; junction bases left unmatched: 9. In germline, CDR1 is MGHRA, CDR2 YSYEKL. The CDR3 covers 15 residues. The covered CDR3 bases are TGCGCCAGCAGCCGTACAGGGGATGGGGGCACTGAA. Protein product: CASSRTGDGGTE. From start to end, the CDR3 is CASSRTGDGGTEAFF.

Worth noting for this clone: The read comes to an end 3 residues before the CDR3 does, leaving the germline J gene to fill in the end. The chain carries TRBV7-8 and TRBJ2-7; 9 nucleotides line up with TRBD2. The CDR3 sequence is 17 residues long. Germline V CDR1 and CDR2: SGHVS, FQNEAQ. V gave up 1 base and J gave up 2 bases; unmatched junction bases: 9. The CDR3 bases that were read are TGTGCCAGCAGCTTAGGGGGGGCTAGCGGGGCTACCTACGAG. This encodes CASSLGGASGATYE. The CDR3 in full is CASSLGGASGATYEQYF.